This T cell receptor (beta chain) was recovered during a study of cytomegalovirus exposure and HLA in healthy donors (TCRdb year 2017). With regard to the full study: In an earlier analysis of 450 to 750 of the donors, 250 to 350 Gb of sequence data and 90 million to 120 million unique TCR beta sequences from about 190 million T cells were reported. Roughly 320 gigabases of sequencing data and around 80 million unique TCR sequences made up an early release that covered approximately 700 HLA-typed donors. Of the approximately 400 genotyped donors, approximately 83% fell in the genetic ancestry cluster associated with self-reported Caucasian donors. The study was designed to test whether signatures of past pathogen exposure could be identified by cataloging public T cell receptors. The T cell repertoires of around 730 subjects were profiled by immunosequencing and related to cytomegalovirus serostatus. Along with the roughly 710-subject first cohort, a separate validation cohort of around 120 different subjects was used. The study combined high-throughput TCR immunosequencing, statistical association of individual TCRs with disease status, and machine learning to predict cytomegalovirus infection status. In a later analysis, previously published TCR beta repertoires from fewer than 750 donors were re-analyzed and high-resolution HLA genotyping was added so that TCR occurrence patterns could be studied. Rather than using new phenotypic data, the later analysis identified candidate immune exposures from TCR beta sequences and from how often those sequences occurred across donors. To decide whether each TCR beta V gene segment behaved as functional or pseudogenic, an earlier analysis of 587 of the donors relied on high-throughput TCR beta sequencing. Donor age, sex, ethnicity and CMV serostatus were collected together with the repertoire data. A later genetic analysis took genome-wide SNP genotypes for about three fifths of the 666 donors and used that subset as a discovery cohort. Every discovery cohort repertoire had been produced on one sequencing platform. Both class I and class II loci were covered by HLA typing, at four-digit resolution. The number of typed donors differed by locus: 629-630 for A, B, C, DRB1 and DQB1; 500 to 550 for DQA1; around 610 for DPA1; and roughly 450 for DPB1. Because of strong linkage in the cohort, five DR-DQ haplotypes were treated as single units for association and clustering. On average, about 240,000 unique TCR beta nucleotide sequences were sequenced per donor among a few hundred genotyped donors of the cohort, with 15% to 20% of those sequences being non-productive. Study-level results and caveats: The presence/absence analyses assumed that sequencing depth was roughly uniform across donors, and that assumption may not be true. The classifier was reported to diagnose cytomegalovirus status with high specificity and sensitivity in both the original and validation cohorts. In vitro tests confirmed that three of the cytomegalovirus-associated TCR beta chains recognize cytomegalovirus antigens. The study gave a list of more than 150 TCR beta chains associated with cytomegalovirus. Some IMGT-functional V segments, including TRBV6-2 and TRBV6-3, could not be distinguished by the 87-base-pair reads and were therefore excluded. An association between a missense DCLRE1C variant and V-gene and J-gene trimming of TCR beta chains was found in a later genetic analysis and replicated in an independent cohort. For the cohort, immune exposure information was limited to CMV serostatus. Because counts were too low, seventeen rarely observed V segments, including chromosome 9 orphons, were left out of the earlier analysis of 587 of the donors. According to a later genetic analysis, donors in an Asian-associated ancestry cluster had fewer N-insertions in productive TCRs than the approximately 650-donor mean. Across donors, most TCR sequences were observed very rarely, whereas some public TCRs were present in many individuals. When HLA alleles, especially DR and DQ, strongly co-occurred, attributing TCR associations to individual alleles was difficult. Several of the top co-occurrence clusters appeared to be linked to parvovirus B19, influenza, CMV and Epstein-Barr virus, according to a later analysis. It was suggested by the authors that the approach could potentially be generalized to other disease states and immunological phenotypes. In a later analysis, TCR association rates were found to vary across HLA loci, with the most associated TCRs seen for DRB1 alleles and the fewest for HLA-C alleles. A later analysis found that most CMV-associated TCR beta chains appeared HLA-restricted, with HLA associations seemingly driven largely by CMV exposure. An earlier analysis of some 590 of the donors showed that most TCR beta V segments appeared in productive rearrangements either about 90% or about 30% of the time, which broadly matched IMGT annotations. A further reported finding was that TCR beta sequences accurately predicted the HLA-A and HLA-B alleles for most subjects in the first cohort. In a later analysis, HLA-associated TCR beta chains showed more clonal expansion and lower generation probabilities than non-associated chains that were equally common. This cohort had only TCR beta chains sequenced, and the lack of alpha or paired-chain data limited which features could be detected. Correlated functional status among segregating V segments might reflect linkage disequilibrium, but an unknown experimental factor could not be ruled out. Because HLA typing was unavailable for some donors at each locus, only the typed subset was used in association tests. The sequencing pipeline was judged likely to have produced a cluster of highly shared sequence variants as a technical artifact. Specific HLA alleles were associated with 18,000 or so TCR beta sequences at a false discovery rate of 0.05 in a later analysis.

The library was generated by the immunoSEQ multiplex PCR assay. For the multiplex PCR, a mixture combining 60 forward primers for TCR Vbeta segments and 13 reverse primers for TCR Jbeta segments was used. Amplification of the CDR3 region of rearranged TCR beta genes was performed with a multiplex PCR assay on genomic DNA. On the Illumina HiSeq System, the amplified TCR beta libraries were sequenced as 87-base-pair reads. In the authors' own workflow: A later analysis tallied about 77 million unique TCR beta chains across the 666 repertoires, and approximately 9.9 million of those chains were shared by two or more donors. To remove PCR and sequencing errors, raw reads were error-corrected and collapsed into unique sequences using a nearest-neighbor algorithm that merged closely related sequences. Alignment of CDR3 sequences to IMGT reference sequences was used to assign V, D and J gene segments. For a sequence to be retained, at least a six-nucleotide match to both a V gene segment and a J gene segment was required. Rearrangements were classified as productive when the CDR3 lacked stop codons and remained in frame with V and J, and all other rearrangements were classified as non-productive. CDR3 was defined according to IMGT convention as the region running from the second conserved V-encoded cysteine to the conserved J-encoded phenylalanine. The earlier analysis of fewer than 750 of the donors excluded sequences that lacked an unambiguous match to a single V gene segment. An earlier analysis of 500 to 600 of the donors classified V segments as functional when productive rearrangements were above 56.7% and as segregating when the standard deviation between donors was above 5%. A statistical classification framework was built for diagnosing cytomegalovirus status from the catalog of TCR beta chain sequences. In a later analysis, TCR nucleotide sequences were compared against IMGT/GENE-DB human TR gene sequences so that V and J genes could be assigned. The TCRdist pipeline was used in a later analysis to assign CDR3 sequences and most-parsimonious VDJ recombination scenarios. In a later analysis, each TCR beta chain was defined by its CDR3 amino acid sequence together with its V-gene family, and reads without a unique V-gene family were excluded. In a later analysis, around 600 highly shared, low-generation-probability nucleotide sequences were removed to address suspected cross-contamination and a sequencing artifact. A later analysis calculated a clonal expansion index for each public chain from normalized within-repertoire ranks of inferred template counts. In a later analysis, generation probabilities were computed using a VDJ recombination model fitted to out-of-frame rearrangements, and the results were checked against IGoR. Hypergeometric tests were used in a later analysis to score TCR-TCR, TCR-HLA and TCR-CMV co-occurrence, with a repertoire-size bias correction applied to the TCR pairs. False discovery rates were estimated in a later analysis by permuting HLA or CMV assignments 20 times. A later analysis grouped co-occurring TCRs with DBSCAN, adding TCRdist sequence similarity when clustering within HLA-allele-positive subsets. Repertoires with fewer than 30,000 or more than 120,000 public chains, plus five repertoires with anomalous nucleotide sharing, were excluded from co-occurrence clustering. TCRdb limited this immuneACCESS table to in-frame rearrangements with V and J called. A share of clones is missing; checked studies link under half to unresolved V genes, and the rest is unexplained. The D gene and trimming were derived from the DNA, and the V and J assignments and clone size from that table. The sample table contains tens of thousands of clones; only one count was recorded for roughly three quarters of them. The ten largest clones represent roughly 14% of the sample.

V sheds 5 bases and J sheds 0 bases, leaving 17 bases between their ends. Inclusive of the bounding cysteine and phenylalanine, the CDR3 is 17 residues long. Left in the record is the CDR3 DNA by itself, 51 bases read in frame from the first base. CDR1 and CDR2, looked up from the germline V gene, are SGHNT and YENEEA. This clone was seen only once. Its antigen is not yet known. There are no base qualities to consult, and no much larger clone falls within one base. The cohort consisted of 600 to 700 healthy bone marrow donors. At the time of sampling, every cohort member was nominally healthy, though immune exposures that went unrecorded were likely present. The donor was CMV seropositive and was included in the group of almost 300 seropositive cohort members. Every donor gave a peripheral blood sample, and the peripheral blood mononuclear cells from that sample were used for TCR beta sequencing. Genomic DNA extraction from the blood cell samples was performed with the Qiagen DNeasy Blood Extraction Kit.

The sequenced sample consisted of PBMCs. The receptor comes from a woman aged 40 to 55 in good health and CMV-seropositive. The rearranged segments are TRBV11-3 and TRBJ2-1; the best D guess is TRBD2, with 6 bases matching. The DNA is TGTGCCAGCAGCGGCCCCGGAGCGGGTAACTCCTACAATGAGCAGTTCTTC. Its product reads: CASSGPGAGNSYNEQFF.